The next 18 T cell receptor beta chains were all read from a single sample in a study of CD8 T cells in Susac syndrome. A quantity of about 0.5 to 1 ug RNA underwent reverse transcription using random hexamers. One entry per CDR3 protein, called by TCRdb with MiXCR from the immunoSEQ multiplex PCR reads. The data show some 150,000 distinct CDR3 sequences, with about 95% seen just once and about 0.17% held by the top ten. Sequencing input: CD4+ T cells from PBMCs. These receptors were taken from a human donor with Susac syndrome.

The gene calls are TRBV5-4 and TRBJ2-1, with TRBD1 identical over 8 bases. With 4 bases clipped from V and 9 bases from J, the junction kept 12 bases outside the gene matches. The germline gives CDR1 SGHNT, CDR2 YYREEE (reference sequence). The CDR3 is 15 residues long. CDR3 bases: TGTGCCAGCAGCCCGGGTGCCAGGGGGCGAGGTGAGCAGTTCTTC. This sequence encodes CASSPGARGRGEQFF.

V usage is TRBV2 and J usage is TRBJ1-1; D is undetermined. V lost 0 bases to trimming and J lost 0 bases, with 8 bases between them. Germline CDR1 SNHLY, CDR2 FYNNEI. There are 15 residues in the CDR3. This CDR3 is CASSEARGLNTEAFF. The DNA of the CDR3 is TGTGCCAGCAGTGAAGCGCGAGGTCTGAACACTGAAGCTTTCTTT.

The chain carries TRBV29-1 and TRBJ2-5, with TRBD1 identical over 10 bases. CDR1 is SQVTM and CDR2 is ANQGSEA in the germline V gene. J was trimmed by 2 bases and V by 2 bases; bases with no gene match: 2. This CDR3 contains 14 residues. CDR3 region: CSVEPGQGQETQYF. DNA of the CDR3: TGCAGCGTTGAACCGGGACAGGGGCAAGAGACCCAGTACTTC.

The chain joins TRBV5-4 to TRBJ1-1; TRBD1 matches 7 bases. Germline V gene lookup returns CDR1 SGHNT and CDR2 YYREEE (reference sequence). V was clipped by 4 bases and J by 1 base; unmatched bases: 7. The CDR3 is 15 residues long. The DNA of the CDR3 is TGTGCCAGCAGCCTCGGGACAGCATCGAACACTGAAGCTTTCTTT. Its protein is CASSLGTASNTEAFF.

This clonotype was picked up one time. The rearrangement joins TRBV7-2 to TRBJ2-1; 12 bases map to TRBD2. Germline V gene data show CDR1 as SGHTA and CDR2 as FQGNSA. CDR3 length: 16 amino acids. Trimming cost V 5 bases and J 9 bases; bases outside gene matches: 11. CDR3 in amino acids: CASSARASGGAGEQFF. DNA for the CDR3: TGTGCCAGCAGCGCGCGGGCTAGCGGGGGGGCTGGTGAGCAGTTCTTC.

This chain uses TRBV12-3 or TRBV12-4 with TRBJ2-4, with 9 bases lining up with TRBD1. J lost 9 bases, V lost 6 bases, and 9 bases had no gene match. The CDR3 extends over 14 amino acids. The CDR3 loop is CASSPDRDRAIQYF. In DNA form, the CDR3 reads TGTGCCAGCAGCCCCGACAGGGACAGGGCCATTCAGTACTTC.

The V call is TRBV19, the J call TRBJ1-6; D gene uncertain. The germline V gene encodes CDR1 LNHDA and CDR2 SQIVND (reference sequence). V was clipped by 3 bases and J by 3 bases, with 6 bases between them. The CDR3 spans 14 residues. CDR3 residues: CASSIPDYNSPLHF. CDR3 nucleotides: TGTGCCAGTAGTATCCCGGACTATAATTCACCCCTCCACTTT.

The rearrangement joins TRBV18 to TRBJ2-7; 10 positions match TRBD1. The V gene end was trimmed by 4 bases and the J gene end by 4 bases; junction bases not matched to a gene: 4. From germline, CDR1 is KGHSH and CDR2 LQKENI. The CDR3 consists of 14 residues. The CDR3 sequence: CASSLDRGLYEQYF. The DNA for the CDR3 is TGTGCCAGCTCACTGGACAGGGGGTTATACGAGCAGTACTTC.

The chain employs TRBV10-3 and TRBJ1-1; D uncertain. Germline V CDR1 and CDR2: ENHRY, SYGVKD. Trimming cost V 7 bases and J 1 base, with 10 bases left between them. CDR3 length equals 13 residues. The CDR3 nucleotides are TGTGCCATCATGGCATCGGGGAACACTGAAGCTTTCTTT. Its protein is CAIMASGNTEAFF.

This chain uses TRBV12-3 or TRBV12-4 with TRBJ2-3; TRBD1 aligns across 8 bases. Trimming removed 4 bases from V and 1 base from J; junction bases left unmatched: 7. CDR3 length equals 16 residues. The DNA for the CDR3 is TGTGCCAGCAGTTCACAGGGGGGCCTTGGCACAGATACGCAGTATTTT. This encodes CASSSQGGLGTDTQYF.

J is TRBJ1-2 and V is TRBV29-1, with 9 bases that match TRBD1. The CDR3 spans 13 residues. With V trimmed by 7 bases and J by 5 bases, 8 bases remained unmatched. Germline V gene sequence: CDR1 SQVTM, CDR2 ANQGSEA. The CDR3, as DNA: TGCAGCGCCCTCGGGACAGGGCAATATGGCTACACCTTC. Translated: CSALGTGQYGYTF.

The count of this clonotype is one. This rearrangement joins TRBV29-1 to TRBJ2-5; the match to TRBD2 covers 11 bases. Germline CDR1 and CDR2: SQVTM and ANQGSEA. This CDR3 contains 16 residues. V lost 1 base to trimming and J lost 1 base; unmatched junction nucleotides: 5. The CDR3 DNA follows: TGCAGCGTTGAAGTTCTAGCGGGGGGTGGCCAAGAGACCCAGTACTTC. Translation gives CSVEVLAGGGQETQYF.

This clonotype was seen a handful of times. The chain has TRBV15 and TRBJ2-3; D gene ambiguous. Deletions cut 0 bases from V and 6 bases from J, with 4 bases between. The CDR3 is made up of 12 amino acids. From germline, CDR1 is LNHNV and CDR2 YYDKDF (reference sequence). CDR3 bases: TGTGCCACCAGCAGAGATGGCGATACGCAGTATTTT. It codes for CATSRDGDTQYF. Complete variable domain (other parts from reference TRBV15 and TRBJ2-3): DAMVIQNPRYQVTQFGKPVTLSCSQTLNHNVMYWYQQKSSQAPKLLFHYYDKDFNNEADTPDNFQSRRPNTSFCFLDIRSPGLGDTAMYLCATSRDGDTQYFGPGTRLTVL.

The chain joins TRBV7-2 to TRBJ1-2; D remains ambiguous. The CDR3 covers 14 residues. Trimming stripped 1 base from V and 4 bases from J, with 10 bases between. In germline, CDR1 is SGHTA, CDR2 FQGNSA. CDR3 bases: TGTGCCAGCAGCTTAGAGGCAAGTTCCTATGGCTACACCTTC. Amino acid sequence: CASSLEASSYGYTF.

The DNA of the CDR3 is TGCAGTGCTGATCGGGAGGGCCATGGCTACACCTTC. It codes for CSADREGHGYTF. The chain employs TRBV20-1 and TRBJ1-2; no definite D call. CDR1 is DFQATT and CDR2 is SNEGSKA in the germline V gene (reference sequence). V lost 5 bases and J lost 6, with 13 bases in between. The CDR3 has 12 amino acids.

The table lists this clonotype with a count of one. The rearrangement joins TRBV21-1 to TRBJ2-4. TRBV21-1 is a known pseudogene. The CDR3 spans 13 residues. The CDR3 reads CASSNRGQNIQYF. In DNA form, the CDR3 reads TGTGCCAGCAGCAATCGAGGCCAAAACATTCAGTACTTC.

This rearrangement joins TRBV12-5 to TRBJ1-2, with D hard to call. Germline CDR1 and CDR2: LGHNT and FRNRAP. V was trimmed by 3 bases and J by 7 bases, leaving 9 bases between them. The CDR3 covers 12 residues. The CDR3 DNA reads as TGTGCTAGTGGTTTAGCCCCCGGTGGCTACACCTTC. It yields the protein CASGLAPGGYTF.

V usage is TRBV9 and J usage is TRBJ2-5; D is perhaps TRBD1 or TRBD2 (5 bases each). Germline V gene lookup returns CDR1 SGDLS and CDR2 YYNGEE. The CDR3 length is 19 residues. V was shortened by 5 bases and J by 1 base, with 27 bases between the two germline ends. CDR3 nucleotides: TGTGCCAGCAGTGACGACAGTGGACTCCTCGGTGGGTTCCAAGAGACCCAGTACTTC. The encoded protein is CASSDDSGLLGGFQETQYF. Full variable domain (remainder filled in from reference TRBV9 and TRBJ2-5): DSGVTQTPKHLITATGQRVTLRCSPRSGDLSVYWYQQSLDQGLQFLIQYYNGEERAKGNILERFSAQQFPDLHSELNLSSLELGDSALYFCASSDDSGLLGGFQETQYFGPGTRLLVL.